This TCR beta chain was retrieved from a study of blood T cell repertoires in COVID-19. Background on the study: COVID-19 samples, acute and convalescent, were from the United States, Italy and Spain. T cells, B-cell-depleted T cells, or PBMCs provided the cDNA or gDNA that served as material.

The length of the CDR3 is 14 residues. CDR1 and CDR2 (germline): MNHEY, SVGAGI. Trimming took off 2 bases at V and 9 bases at J, with 11 bases between the two ends. The assay was immunoSEQ multiplex PCR, and TCRdb's table has in-frame clones only and misses some. In the table there are roughly 250,000 clones, about 87% of which are singletons. Participants came from fewer than 25 US areas, aged roughly 18 to 100 years. The chain carries TRBV6-5 and TRBJ1-6, with D perhaps TRBD1 (6 bases). This receptor was obtained from a woman in her twenties or thirties with acute COVID-19. Sequencing input: PBMCs or T cells enriched from blood (not recorded which). The DNA of the CDR3 is TGTGCCAGCAGTTACGAGGGGGTAGGTTCACCCCTCCACTTT. Translation: CASSYEGVGSPLHF.